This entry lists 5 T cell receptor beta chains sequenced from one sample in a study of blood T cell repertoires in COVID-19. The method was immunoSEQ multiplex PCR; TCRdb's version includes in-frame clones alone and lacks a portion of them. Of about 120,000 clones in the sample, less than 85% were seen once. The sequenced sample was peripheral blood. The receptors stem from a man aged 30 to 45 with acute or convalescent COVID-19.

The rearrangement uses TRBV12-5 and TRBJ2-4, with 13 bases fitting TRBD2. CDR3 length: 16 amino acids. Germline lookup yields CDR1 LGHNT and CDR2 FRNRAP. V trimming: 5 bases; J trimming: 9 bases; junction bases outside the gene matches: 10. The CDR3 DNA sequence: TGTGCTAGTGGTCTGGGACTAGCGGGAACGGTAGGCATTCAGTACTTC. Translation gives CASGLGLAGTVGIQYF.

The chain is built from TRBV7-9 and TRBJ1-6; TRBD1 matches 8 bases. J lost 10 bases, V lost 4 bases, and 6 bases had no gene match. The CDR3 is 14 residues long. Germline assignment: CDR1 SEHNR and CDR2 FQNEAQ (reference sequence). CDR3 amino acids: CASSSDRVGSPLHF. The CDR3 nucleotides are TGTGCCAGCAGCTCGGACAGGGTCGGCTCACCCCTCCACTTT.

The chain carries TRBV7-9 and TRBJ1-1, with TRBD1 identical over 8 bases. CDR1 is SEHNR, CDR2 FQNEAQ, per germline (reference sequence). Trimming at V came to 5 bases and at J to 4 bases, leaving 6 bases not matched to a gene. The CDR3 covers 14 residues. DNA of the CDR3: TGTGCCAGCAGCCCTGGACAGGGACGCACTGAAGCTTTCTTT. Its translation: CASSPGQGRTEAFF.

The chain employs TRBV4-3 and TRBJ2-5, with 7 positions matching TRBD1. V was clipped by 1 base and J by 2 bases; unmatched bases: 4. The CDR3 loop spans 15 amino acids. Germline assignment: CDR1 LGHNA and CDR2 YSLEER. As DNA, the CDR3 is TGCGCCAGCAGCCAAGGGACAGGATTACAAGAGACCCAGTACTTC. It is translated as CASSQGTGLQETQYF.

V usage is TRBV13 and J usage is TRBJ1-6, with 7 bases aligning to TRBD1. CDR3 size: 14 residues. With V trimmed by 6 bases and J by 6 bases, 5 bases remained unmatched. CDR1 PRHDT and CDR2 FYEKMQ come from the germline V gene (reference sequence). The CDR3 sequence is CASSTDRANSPLHF. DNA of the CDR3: TGTGCCAGCAGTACCGACAGGGCTAATTCACCCCTCCACTTT.